This T cell receptor beta chain was captured in a study of T cell responses to AZD1222 COVID-19 vaccine. To note about this clone: Its specificity is unknown.

Study conclusions and caveats: The donors showed a predominance of white British ancestry and of females, with possible underestimation of clonal diversity.

The data were produced by immunoSEQ multiplex PCR, yet TCRdb's version contains in-frame clones alone and is incomplete. The sample has about 84,000 clones; 70% to 90% are singletons. The sequenced sample was peripheral blood, obtained on day 0 of AZD1222 vaccination. The receptor was derived from an adult in good health.

CDR3 sequence reads: CASSLRSQGKGQPQHF. The CDR3 DNA reads as TGTGCCAGCAGCTTACGATCGCAGGGGAAAGGTCAGCCCCAGCATTTT. The J gene is TRBJ1-5, the V gene TRBV7-2; tentative D call: TRBD1 (6 bases). This CDR3 has 16 amino acids. Trimming took off 2 bases at V and 6 bases at J, with 17 bases between the two ends. CDR1 and CDR2 (germline): SGHTA, FQGNSA.